This TCR beta chain was observed in a study of OX40 agonist ivuxolimab in advanced cancers. Exclusion of a patient followed from autoimmune disease history or systemic immunosuppression. V was shortened by 2 bases and J by 3 bases, with 11 bases between the two germline ends. In germline, CDR1 is SGHKS, CDR2 YYEKEE (reference sequence). This CDR3 spans 14 amino acids. This table comes from immunoSEQ multiplex PCR, and its TCRdb copy is limited to in-frame clones, with some not included. The sample shows 55,000 to 70,000 clones, about 90% of them seen only once. This specimen consisted of CD4+ or CD8+ T cells sorted from blood, obtained in a trial of the OX40 agonist ivuxolimab. The source is an adult with an advanced solid tumor such as melanoma, head and neck, liver or kidney cancer. The J gene is TRBJ1-1, the V gene TRBV5-5; D gene unclear. The CDR3 DNA reads TGTGCCAGCAGCTTCCCCCCCGGGGACACTGAAGCTTTCTTT. Its translation: CASSFPPGDTEAFF.